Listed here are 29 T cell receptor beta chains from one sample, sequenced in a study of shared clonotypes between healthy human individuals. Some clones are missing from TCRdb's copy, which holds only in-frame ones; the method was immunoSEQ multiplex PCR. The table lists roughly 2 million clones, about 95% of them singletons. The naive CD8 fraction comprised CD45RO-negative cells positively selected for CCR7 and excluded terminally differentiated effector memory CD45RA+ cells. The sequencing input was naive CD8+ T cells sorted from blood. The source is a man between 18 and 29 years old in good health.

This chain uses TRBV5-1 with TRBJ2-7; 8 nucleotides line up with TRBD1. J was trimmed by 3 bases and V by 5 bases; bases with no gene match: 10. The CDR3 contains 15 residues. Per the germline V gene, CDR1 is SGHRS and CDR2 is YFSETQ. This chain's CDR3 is CASRATGGIHYEQYF. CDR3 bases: TGCGCCAGCAGGGCCACAGGGGGAATCCACTACGAGCAGTACTTC.

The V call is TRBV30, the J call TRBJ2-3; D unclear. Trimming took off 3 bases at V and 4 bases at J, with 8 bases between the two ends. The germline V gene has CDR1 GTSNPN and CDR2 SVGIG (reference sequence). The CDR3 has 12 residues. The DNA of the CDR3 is TGTGCCTGGAGCATATTAGCAGATACGCAGTATTTT. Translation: CAWSILADTQYF.

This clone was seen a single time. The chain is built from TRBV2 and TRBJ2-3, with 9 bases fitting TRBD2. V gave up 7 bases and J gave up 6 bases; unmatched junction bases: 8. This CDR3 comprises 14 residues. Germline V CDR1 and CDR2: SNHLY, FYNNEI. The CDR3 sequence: CASNVAGGPDTQYF. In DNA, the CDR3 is TGTGCCAGCAATGTGGCGGGGGGGCCGGATACGCAGTATTTT.

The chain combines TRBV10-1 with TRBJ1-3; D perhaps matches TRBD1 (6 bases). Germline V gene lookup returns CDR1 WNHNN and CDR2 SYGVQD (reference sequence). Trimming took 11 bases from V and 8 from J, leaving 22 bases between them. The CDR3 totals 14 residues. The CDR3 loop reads CAAQGNRVGYTIYF. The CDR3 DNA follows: TGCGCCGCCCAAGGTAACAGGGTCGGATACACCATATATTTT.

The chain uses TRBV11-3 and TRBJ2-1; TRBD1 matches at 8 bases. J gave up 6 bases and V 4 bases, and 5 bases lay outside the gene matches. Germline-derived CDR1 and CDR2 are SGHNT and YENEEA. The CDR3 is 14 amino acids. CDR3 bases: TGTGCCAGCAGCTACCCGGGACAGGTCAATGAGCAGTTCTTC. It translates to CASSYPGQVNEQFF.

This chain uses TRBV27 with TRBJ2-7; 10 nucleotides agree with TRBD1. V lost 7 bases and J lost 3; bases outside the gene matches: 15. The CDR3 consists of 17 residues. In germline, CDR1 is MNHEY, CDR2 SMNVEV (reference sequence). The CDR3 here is CASTSGPGQGIGYEQYF. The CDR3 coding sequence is TGTGCCAGCACCTCGGGGCCGGGACAGGGGATAGGCTACGAGCAGTACTTC.

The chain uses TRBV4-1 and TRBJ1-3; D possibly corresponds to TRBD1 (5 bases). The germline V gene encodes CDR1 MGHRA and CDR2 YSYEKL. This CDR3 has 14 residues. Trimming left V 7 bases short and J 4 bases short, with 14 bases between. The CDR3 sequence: CASTLTDGGNTIYF. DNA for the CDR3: TGCGCCAGCACCCTGACAGATGGGGGAAACACCATATATTTT.

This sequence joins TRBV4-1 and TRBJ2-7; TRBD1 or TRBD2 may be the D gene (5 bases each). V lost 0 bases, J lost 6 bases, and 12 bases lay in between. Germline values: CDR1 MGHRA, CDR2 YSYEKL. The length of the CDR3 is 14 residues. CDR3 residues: CASSQDLGDSEQYF. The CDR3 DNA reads TGCGCCAGCAGCCAAGATCTGGGGGATAGCGAGCAGTACTTC.

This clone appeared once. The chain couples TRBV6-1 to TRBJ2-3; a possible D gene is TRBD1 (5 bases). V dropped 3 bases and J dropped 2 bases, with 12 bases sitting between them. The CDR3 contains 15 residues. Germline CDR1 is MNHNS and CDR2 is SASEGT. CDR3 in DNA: TGTGCCAGCAGTGATACAGGACCTCACACAGATACGCAGTATTTT. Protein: CASSDTGPHTDTQYF.

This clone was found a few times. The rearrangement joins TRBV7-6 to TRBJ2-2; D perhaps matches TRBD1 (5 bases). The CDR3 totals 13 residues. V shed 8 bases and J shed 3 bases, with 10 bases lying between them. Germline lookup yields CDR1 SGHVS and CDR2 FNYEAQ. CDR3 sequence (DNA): TGTGCCAGCGGGGCGGCAGACACCGGGGAGCTGTTTTTT. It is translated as CASGAADTGELFF.

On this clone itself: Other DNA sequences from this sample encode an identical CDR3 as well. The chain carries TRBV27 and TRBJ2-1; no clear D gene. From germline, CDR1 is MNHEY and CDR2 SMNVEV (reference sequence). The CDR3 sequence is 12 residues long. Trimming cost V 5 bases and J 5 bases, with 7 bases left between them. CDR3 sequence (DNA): TGTGCCAGCAGTCTCCGGGACAATGAGCAGTTCTTC. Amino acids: CASSLRDNEQFF.

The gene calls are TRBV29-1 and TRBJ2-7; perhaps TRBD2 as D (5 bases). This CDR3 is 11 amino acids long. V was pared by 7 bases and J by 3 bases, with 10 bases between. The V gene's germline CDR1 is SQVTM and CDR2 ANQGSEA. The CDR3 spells CSAGNNYEQYF. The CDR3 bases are TGCAGCGCGGGGAATAACTACGAGCAGTACTTC.

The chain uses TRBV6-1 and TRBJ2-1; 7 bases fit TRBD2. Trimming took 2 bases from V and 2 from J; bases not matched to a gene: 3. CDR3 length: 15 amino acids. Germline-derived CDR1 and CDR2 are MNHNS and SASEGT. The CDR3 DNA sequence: TGTGCCAGCAGTGAATGGGCGGGAGCCTACAATGAGCAGTTCTTC. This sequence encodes CASSEWAGAYNEQFF.

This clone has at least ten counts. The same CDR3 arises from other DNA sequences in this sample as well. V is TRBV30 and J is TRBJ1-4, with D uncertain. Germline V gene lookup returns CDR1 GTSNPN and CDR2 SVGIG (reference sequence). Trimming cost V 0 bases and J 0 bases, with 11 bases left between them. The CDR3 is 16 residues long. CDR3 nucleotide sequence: TGTGCCTGGAGTGTAGTGGGGAGCGCAACTAATGAAAAACTGTTTTTT. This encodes CAWSVVGSATNEKLFF.

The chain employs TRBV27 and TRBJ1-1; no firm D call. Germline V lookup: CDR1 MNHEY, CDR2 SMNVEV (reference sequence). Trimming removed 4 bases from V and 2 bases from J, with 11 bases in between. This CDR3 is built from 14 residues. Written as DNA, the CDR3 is TGTGCCAGCAGTTCCACTGCTCTAAACACTGAAGCTTTCTTT. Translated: CASSSTALNTEAFF.

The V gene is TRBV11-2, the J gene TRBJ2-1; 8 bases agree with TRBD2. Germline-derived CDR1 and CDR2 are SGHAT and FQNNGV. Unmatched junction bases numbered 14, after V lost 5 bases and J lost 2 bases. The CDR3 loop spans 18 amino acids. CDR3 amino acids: CASSRDGLAGDPYNEQFF. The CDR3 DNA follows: TGTGCCAGCAGCCGAGACGGGCTAGCGGGTGACCCCTACAATGAGCAGTTCTTC.

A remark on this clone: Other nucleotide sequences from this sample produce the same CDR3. The CDR3 DNA follows: TGTGCCAGCAGTTACTCAGGGTCCCACGAGCAGTACTTC. This codes for CASSYSGSHEQYF. The J gene is TRBJ2-7, the V gene TRBV6-6, with D unclear. CDR3 length: 13 residues. CDR1 is MNHNY and CDR2 is SVGAGI in the germline V gene (reference sequence). Trimming cost V 0 bases and J 5 bases, with 8 bases left between them.

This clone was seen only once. The CDR3 sequence: CASSFSGTGPYEQYF. The CDR3, as DNA: TGTGCCAGCAGCTTCTCGGGGACAGGACCCTACGAGCAGTACTTC. V and J are TRBV7-2 and TRBJ2-7, with 8 positions matching TRBD1. V was pared by 3 bases and J by 2 bases, with 6 bases of the junction left unmatched. CDR1 SGHTA and CDR2 FQGNSA come from the germline V gene. This CDR3 has 15 amino acids.

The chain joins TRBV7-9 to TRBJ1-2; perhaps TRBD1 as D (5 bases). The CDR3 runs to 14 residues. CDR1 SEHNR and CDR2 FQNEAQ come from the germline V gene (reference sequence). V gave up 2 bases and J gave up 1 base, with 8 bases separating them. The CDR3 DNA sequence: TGTGCCAGCAGCTTAACAGGAGATAACTATGGCTACACCTTC. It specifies CASSLTGDNYGYTF.

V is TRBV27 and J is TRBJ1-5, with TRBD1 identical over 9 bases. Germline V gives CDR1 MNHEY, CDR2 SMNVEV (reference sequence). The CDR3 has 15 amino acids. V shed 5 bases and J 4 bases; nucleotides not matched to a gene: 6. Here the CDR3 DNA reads TGTGCCAGCAGTGACACAGGGGGCTCTAATCAGCCCCAGCATTTT. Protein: CASSDTGGSNQPQHF.

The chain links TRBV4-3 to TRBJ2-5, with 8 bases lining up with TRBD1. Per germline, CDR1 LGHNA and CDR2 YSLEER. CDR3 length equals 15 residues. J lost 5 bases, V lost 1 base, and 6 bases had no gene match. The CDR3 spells CASSQGPGGIETQYF. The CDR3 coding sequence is TGCGCCAGCAGCCAAGGACCAGGGGGCATTGAGACCCAGTACTTC.

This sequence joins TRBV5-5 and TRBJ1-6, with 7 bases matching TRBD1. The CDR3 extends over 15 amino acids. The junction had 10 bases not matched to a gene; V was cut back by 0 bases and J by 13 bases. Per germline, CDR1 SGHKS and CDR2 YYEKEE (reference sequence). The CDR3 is CASSLGGQTGAPLHF. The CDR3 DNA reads TGTGCCAGCAGCTTGGGGGGACAGACAGGAGCGCCCCTCCACTTT. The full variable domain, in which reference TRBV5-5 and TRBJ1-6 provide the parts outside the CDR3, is DAGVTQSPTHLIKTRGQQVTLRCSPISGHKSVSWYQQVLGQGPQFIFQYYEKEERGRGNFPDRFSARQFPNYSSELNVNALLLGDSALYLCASSLGGQTGAPLHFGNGTRLTVT.

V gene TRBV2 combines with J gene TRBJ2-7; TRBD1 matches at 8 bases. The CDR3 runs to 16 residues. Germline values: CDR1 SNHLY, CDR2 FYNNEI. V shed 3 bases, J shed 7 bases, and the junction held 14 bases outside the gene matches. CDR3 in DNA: TGTGCCAGCAGTGAGGCCGGTGACAGGGGCCCATGGGAGCAGTACTTC. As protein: CASSEAGDRGPWEQYF.

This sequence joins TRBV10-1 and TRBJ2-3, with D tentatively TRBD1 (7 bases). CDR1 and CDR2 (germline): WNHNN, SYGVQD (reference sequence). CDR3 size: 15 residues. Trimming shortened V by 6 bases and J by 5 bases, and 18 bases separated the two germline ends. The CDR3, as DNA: TGCGCCAGCAGCAGCACAGGGGAGGTGGGAGATACGCAGTATTTT. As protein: CASSSTGEVGDTQYF.

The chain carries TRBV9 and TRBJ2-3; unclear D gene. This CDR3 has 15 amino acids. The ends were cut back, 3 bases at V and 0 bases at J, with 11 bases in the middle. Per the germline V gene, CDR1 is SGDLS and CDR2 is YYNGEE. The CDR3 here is CASSDRAPSTDTQYF. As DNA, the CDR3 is TGTGCCAGCAGCGATAGAGCCCCTAGCACAGATACGCAGTATTTT.

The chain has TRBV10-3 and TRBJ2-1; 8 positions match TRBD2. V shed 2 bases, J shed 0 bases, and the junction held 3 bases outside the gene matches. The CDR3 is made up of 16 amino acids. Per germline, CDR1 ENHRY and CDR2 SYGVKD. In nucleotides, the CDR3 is TGTGCCATCAGTGAGCGGGAGGGAAGCTCCTACAATGAGCAGTTCTTC. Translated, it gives CAISEREGSSYNEQFF.

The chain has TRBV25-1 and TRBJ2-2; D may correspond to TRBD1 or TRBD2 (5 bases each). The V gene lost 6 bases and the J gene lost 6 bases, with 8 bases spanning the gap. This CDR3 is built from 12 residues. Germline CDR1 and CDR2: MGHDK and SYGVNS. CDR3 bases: TGTGCCAGCAGGGGGGTATCCGGGGAGCTGTTTTTT. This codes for CASRGVSGELFF.

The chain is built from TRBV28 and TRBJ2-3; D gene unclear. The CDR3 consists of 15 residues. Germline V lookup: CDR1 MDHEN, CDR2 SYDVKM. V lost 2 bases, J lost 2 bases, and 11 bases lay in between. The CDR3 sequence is CASSLNGQDTDTQYF. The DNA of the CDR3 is TGTGCCAGCAGTTTAAACGGGCAGGACACAGATACGCAGTATTTT.

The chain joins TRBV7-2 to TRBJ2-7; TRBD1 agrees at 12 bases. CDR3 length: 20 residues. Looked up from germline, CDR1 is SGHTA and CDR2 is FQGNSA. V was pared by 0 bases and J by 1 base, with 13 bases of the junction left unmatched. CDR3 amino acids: CASSLAVVGQGALKSYEQYF. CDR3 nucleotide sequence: TGTGCCAGCAGCTTAGCGGTGGTGGGACAGGGGGCGTTAAAGTCCTACGAGCAGTACTTC.